Listed below are T cell receptor beta chains from one sample, sequenced in a study of shared clonotypes between healthy human individuals. Libraries were prepared by immunoSEQ multiplex PCR; TCRdb keeps only in-frame clonotypes and omits some of them. The table records 1.5 million to 2.5 million clones, 85% to 95% of them present only once. Input material: naive CD8+ T cells sorted from blood. These receptors all come from a man aged 18 to 29 in good health. The CDR3 runs from the conserved cysteine through the conserved F or W. D genes are given only for firm matches. Clone size is given for some rows only: seen once, a few or many times, or a class if the clone is expanded.

CASSQAPGTGSVEAFF	TGCGCCAGCAGCCAAGCCCCTGGGACGGGGTCAGTTGAAGCTTTCTTT	NA	once	TRBV4-1	TRBJ1-1
CASSLSIVGYEQFF	TGTGCCAGCAGTTTATCGATAGTCGGATACGAGCAGTTCTTC	NA	NA	TRBV27	TRBJ2-1
CASTRLVSGNTIYF	TGTGCCAGCACCAGACTCGTCTCTGGAAACACCATATATTTT	NA	NA	TRBV6-1	TRBJ1-3
CASSPTGILSETQYF	TGTGCCAGCAGCCCCACAGGGATTTTATCCGAGACCCAGTACTTC	NA	once	TRBV11-2	TRBJ2-5
CASSLVPGNYEQYF	TGCGCCAGCAGCTTGGTTCCGGGAAACTACGAGCAGTACTTC	NA	NA	TRBV5-1	TRBJ2-7
CASSLDRNYGYTF	TGTGCCAGCAGCCTGGACAGGAACTATGGCTACACCTTC	TRBD1	NA	TRBV5-4	TRBJ1-2
CASTVTGGGYGYTF	TGTGCCAGCACGGTCACAGGGGGCGGCTATGGCTACACCTTC	TRBD1	NA	TRBV28	TRBJ1-2
CASSFRDRGHATNEKLFF	TGTGCCAGCAGCTTCCGGGACAGGGGACATGCAACTAATGAAAAACTGTTTTTT	TRBD1	NA	TRBV5-6	TRBJ1-4
CASSVGASGDYNEQFF	TGTGCCAGCAGCGTAGGGGCTAGCGGGGATTACAATGAGCAGTTCTTC	TRBD2	NA	TRBV9	TRBJ2-1
CASKGGVYNEQFF	TGTGCCAGCAAGGGGGGGGTTTACAATGAGCAGTTCTTC	NA	NA	TRBV2	TRBJ2-1
CASSLRGTGEQYF	TGTGCCAGCAGTTTAAGAGGGACAGGAGAGCAGTACTTC	TRBD1	NA	TRBV28	TRBJ2-7
CASSYREINYGYTF	TGTGCCAGCAGCTACAGGGAGATCAACTATGGCTACACCTTC	NA	once	TRBV7-9	TRBJ1-2
CASSPLRQGVYEQYF	TGTGCCAGCAGCCCCCTGCGACAGGGGGTATACGAGCAGTACTTC	TRBD1	NA	TRBV14	TRBJ2-7
CASSLEGTDYYEQYF	TGTGCCAGCAGCTTGGAGGGGACGGACTACTACGAGCAGTACTTC	NA	NA	TRBV5-5	TRBJ2-7
CAWSVLRKGSSYEQYF	TGTGCCTGGAGTGTACTTCGGAAGGGGAGCTCCTACGAGCAGTACTTC	NA	NA	TRBV30	TRBJ2-7
CASSFVRSGSSYEQYF	TGTGCCAGCAGCTTTGTGCGTAGCGGGAGTTCCTACGAGCAGTACTTC	TRBD2	NA	TRBV7-2	TRBJ2-7
CASSIGDGGVGEAFF	TGTGCCAGTAGTATAGGCGACGGCGGGGTGGGTGAAGCTTTCTTT	NA	NA	TRBV19	TRBJ1-1